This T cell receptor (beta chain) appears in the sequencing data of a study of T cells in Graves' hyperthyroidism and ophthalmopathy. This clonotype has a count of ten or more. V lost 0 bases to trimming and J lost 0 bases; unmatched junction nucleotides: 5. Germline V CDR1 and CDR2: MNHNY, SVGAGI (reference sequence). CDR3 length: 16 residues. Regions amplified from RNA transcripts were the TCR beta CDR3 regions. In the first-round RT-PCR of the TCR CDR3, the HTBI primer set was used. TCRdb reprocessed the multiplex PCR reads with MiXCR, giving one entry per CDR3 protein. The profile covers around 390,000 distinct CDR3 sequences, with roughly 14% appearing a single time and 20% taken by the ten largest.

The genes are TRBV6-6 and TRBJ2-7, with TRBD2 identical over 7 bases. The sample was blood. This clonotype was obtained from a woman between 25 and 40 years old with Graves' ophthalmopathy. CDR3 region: CASSYSLGGASYEQYF. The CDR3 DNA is TGTGCCAGCAGTTACTCCTTGGGAGGGGCCTCCTACGAGCAGTACTTC.